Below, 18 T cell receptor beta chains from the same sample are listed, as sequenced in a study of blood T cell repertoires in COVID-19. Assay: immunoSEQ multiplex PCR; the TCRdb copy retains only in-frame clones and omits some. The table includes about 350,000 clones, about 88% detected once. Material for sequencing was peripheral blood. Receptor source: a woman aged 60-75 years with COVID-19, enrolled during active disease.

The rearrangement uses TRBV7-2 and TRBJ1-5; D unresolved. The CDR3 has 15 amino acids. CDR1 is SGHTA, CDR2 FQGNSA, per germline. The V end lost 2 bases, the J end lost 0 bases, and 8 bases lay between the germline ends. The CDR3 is CASSLYFGSNQPQHF. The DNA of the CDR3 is TGTGCCAGCAGCTTATATTTCGGTAGCAATCAGCCCCAGCATTTT. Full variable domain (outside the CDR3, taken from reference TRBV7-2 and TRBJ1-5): GAGVSQSPSNKVTEKGKDVELRCDPISGHTALYWYRQSLGQGLEFLIYFQGNSAPDKSGLPSDRFSAERTGGSVSTLTIQRTQQEDSAVYLCASSLYFGSNQPQHFGDGTRLSIL.

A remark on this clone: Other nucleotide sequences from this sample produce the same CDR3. CDR3 protein: CASSPPSGGTDTQYF. As DNA, the CDR3 is TGCGCCAGCAGCCCCCCTAGCGGGGGTACAGATACGCAGTATTTT. The genes are TRBV5-1 and TRBJ2-3; TRBD2 aligns across 10 bases. Germline-derived CDR1 and CDR2 are SGHRS and YFSETQ. The CDR3 length is 15 residues. With V trimmed by 4 bases and J by 3 bases, 5 bases remained unmatched.

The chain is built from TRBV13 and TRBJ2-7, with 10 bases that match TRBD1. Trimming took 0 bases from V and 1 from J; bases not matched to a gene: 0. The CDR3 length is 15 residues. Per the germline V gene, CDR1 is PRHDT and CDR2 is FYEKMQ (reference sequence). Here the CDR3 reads CASSLGDRGSYEQYF. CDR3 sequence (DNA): TGTGCCAGCAGCTTAGGGGACAGGGGGTCCTACGAGCAGTACTTC.

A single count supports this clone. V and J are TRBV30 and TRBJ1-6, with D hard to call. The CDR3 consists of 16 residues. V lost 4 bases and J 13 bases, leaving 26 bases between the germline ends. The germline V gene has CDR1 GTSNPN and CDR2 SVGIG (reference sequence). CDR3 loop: CAWTYSSWQVWRPLHF. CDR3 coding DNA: TGTGCCTGGACCTACTCCAGTTGGCAGGTCTGGCGTCCCCTCCACTTT.

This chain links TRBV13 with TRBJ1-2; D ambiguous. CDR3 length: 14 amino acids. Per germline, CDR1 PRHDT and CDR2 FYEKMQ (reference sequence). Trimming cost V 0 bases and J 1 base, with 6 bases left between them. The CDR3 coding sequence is TGTGCCAGCAGCTTAGGCCGTGTTAACTATGGCTACACCTTC. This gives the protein CASSLGRVNYGYTF.

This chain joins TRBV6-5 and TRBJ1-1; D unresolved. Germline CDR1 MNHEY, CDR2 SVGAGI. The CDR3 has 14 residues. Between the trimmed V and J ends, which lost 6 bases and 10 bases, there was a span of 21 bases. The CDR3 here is CASRPPLDTGVAFF. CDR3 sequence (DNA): TGTGCCAGCAGACCTCCCCTAGATACCGGTGTAGCTTTCTTT.

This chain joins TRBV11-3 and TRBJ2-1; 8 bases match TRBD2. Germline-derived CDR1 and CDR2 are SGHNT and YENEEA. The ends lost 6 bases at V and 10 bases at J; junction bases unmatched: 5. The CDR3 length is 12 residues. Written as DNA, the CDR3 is TGTGCCAGCAGTGTAGCGGGGACCGAGCAGTTCTTC. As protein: CASSVAGTEQFF.

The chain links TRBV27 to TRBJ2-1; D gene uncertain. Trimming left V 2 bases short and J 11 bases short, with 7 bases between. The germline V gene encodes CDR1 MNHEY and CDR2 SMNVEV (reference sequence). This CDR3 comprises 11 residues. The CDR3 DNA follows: TGTGCCAGCAGTTTAAACTATCAGCAGTTCTTC. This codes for CASSLNYQQFF.

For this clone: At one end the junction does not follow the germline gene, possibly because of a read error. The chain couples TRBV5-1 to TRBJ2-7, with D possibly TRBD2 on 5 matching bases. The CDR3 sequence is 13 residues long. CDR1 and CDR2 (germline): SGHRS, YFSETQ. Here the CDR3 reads CASSLELDGVVNF. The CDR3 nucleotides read TGCGCCAGCAGCTTGGAACTAGATGGAGTTGTGAACTTC.

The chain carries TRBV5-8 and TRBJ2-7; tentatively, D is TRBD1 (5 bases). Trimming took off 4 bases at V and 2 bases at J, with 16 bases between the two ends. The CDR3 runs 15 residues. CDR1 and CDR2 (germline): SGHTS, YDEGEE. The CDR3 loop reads CASSLDRGLAYEQYF. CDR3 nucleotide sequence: TGTGCCAGCAGCCTGGATAGGGGTCTCGCCTACGAGCAGTACTTC.

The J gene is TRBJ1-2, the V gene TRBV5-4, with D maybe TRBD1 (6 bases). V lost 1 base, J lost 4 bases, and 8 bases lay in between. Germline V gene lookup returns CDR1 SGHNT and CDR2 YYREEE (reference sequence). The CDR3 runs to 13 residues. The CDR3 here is CASSLTGPYGYTF. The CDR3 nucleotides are TGTGCCAGCAGCTTGACAGGGCCCTATGGCTACACCTTC.

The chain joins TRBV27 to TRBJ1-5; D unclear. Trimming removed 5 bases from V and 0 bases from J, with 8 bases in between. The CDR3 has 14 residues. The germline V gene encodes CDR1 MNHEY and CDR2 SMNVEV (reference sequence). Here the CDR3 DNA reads TGTGCCAGCAGTCCCGAGCATAGCAATCAGCCCCAGCATTTT. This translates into CASSPEHSNQPQHF.

The CDR3 coding sequence is TGCAGCGCCCTGAGGGTCAGAGAGGCTATGAAGTATGGCTACACCTTC. It specifies CSALRVREAMKYGYTF. The chain has TRBV29-1 and TRBJ1-2; D not certain. The CDR3 contains 16 residues. The V end was cut by 7 bases, the J end by 5 bases, with 26 bases between. CDR1 and CDR2 from the germline V gene are SQVTM and ANQGSEA.

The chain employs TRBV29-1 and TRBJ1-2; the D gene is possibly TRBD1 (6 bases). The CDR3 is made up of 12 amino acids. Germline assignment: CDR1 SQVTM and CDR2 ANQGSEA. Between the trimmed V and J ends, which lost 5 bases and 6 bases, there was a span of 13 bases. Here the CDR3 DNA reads TGCAGCGTTTCCGTCTCAGGGGATGGCTACACCTTC. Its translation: CSVSVSGDGYTF.

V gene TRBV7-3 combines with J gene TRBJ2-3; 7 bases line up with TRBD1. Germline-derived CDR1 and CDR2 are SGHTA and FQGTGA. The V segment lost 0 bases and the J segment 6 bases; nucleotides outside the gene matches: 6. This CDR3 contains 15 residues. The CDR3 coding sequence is TGTGCCAGCAGCTTAACGGGACAGTGGCTCGATACGCAGTATTTT. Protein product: CASSLTGQWLDTQYF.

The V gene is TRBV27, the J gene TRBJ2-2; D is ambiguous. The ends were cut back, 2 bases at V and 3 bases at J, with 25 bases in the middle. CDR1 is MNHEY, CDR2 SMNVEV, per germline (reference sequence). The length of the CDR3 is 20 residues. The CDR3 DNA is TGTGCCAGCAGTTTACTCCAAGTTGGCCCTAGTCCCCTATACACCGGGGAGCTGTTTTTT. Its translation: CASSLLQVGPSPLYTGELFF.

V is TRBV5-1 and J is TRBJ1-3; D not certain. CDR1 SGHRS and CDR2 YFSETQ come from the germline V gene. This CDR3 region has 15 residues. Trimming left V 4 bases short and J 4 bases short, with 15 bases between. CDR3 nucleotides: TGCGCCAGCAGCCCGGAGGGATCCTCCGGAAACACCATATATTTT. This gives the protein CASSPEGSSGNTIYF. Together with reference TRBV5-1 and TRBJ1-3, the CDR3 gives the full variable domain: KAGVTQTPRYLIKTRGQQVTLSCSPISGHRSVSWYQQTPGQGLQFLFEYFSETQRNKGNFPGRFSGRQFSNSRSEMNVSTLELGDSALYLCASSPEGSSGNTIYFGEGSWLTVV.

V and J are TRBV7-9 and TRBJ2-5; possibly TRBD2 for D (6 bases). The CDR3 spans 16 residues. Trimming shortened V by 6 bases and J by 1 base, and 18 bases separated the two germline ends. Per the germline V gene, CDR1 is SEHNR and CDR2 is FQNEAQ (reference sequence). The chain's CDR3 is CASREAGGGIQETQYF. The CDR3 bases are TGTGCCAGCAGAGAAGCCGGGGGTGGCATCCAAGAGACCCAGTACTTC.